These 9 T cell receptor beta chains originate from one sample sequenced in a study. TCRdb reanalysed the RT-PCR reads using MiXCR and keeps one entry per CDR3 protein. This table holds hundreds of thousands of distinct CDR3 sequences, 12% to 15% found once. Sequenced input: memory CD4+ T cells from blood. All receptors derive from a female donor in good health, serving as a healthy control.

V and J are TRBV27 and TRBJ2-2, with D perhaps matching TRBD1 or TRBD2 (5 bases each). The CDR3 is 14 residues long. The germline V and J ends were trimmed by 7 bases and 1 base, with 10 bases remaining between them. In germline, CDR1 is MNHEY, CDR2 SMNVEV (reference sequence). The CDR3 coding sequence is TGTGCCAGCATGTTGGGACGGAACACCGGGGAGCTGTTTTTT. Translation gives CASMLGRNTGELFF.

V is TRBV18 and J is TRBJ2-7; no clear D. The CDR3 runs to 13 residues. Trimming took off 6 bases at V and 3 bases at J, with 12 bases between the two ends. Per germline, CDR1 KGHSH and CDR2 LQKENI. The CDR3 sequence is CASSHGSHYEQYF. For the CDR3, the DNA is TGTGCCAGCTCCCACGGGTCCCACTACGAGCAGTACTTC.

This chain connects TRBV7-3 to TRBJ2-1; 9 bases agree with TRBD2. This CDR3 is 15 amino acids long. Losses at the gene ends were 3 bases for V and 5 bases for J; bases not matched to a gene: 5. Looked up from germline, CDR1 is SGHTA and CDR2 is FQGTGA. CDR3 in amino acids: CASSFRLAGNNEQFF. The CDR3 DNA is TGTGCCAGCAGCTTTCGGCTAGCGGGGAACAATGAGCAGTTCTTC.

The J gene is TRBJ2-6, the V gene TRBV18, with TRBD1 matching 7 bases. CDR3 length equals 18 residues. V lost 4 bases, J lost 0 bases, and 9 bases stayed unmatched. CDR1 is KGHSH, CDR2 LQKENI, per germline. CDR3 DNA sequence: TGTGCCAGCTCACGAGGGGGCCAATACTTCTCTGGGGCCAACGTCCTGACTTTC. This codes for CASSRGGQYFSGANVLTF.

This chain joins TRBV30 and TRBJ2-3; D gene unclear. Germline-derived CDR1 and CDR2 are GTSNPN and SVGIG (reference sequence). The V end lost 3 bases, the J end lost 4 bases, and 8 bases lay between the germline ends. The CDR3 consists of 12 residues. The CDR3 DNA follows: TGTGCCTGGAGCCCTGGGGCAGATACGCAGTATTTT. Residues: CAWSPGADTQYF.

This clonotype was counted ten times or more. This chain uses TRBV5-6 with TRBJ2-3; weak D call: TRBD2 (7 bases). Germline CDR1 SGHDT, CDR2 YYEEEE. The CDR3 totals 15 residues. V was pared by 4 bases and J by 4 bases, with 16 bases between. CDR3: CASSPGQGRADTQYF. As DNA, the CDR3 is TGTGCCAGCAGCCCGGGACAAGGGAGGGCAGATACGCAGTATTTT.

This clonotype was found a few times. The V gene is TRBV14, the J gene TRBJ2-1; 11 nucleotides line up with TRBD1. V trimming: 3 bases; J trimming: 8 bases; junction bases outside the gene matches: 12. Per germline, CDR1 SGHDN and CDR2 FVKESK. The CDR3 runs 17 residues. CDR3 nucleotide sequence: TGTGCCAGCAGCCAGTCCGGCTGGGACAGGGGGTGGGATGAGCAGTTCTTC. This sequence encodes CASSQSGWDRGWDEQFF.

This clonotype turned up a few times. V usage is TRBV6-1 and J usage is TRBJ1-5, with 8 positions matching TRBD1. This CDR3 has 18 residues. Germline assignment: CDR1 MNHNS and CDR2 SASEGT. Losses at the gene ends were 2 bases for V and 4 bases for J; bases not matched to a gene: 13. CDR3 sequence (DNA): TGTGCCAGCAGTGAATCGGTATGGGGGCAGGGGGCAAATCAGCCCCAGCATTTT. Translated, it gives CASSESVWGQGANQPQHF.

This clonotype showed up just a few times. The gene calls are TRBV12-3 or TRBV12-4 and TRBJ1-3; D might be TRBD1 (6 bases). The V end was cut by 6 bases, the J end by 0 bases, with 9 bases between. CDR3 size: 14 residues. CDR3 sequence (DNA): TGTGCCAGCAGCGCGGGGGCCTCTGGAAACACCATATATTTT. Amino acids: CASSAGASGNTIYF.